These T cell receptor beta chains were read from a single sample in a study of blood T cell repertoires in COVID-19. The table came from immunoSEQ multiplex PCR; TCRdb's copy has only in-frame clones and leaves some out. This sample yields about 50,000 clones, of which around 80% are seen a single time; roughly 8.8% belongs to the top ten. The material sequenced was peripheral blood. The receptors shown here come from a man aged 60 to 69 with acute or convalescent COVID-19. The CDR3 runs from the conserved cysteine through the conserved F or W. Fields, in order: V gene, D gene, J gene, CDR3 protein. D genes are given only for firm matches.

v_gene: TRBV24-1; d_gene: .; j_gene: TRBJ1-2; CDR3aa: CATSPPTGYGYTF
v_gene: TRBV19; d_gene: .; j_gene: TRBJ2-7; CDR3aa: CASRDTQVTYEQYF
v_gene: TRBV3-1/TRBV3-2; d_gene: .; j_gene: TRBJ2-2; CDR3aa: CASSQGEFRGELFF
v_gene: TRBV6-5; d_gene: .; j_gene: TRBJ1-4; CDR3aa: CASSFQGKGNEKLFF
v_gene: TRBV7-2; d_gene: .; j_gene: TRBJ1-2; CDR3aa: CASSSEGRLGTNYGYTF
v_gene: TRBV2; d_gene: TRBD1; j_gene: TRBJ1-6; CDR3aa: CASSEAGQQGVYNSPLHF
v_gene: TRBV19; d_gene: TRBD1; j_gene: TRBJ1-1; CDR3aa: CASSILPGQGASGTEAFF
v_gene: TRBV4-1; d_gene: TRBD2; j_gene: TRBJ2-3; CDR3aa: CASTQRRGGLTDTQYF
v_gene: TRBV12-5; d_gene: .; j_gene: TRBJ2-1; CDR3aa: CASGSPTGNEQFF
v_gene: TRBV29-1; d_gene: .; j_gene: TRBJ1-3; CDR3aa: CSVETQQGSISGNTIYF
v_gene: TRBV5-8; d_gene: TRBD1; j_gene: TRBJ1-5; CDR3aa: CASSLKTGYDNQPQHF
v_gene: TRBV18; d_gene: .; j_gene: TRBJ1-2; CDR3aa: CASSPVSPDSLFSGYTF
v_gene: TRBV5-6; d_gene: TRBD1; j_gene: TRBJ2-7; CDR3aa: CASSPEGTVRSGEQYF
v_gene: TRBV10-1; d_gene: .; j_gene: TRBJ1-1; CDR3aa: CASSERGSTEAFF
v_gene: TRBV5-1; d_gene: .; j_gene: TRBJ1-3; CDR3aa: CASSLAGYSGNTIYF
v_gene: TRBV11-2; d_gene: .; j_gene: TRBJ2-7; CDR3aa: CASSLGQGGIYYEQYF
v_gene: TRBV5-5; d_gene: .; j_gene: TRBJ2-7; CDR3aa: CASSADRQEQYF
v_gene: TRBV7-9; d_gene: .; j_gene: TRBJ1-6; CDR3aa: CASSGSGWSSPLHF
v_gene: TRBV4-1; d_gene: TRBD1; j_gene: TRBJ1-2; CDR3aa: CASSPLKRDRFHYGYTF
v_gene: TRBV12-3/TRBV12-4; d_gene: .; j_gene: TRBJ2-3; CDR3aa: CASSSYTDTQYF
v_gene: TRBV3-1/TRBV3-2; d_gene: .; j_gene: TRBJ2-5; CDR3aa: CASSHYNGGQETQYF
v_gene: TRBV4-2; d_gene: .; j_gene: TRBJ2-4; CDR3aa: CASSQDLAGYQNIQYF
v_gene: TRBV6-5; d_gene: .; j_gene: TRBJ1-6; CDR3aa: CASRSRGSYNSPLHF
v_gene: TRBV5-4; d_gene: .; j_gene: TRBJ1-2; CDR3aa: CASSPDNNYGYTF
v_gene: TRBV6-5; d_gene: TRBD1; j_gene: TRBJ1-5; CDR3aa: CASSYTGGNQPQHF
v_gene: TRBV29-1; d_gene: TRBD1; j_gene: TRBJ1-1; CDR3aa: CSVEDGEGANTEAFF
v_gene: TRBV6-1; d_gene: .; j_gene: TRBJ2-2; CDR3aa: CASSEGQGYTGELFF
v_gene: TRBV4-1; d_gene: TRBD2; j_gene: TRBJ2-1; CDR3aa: CASSQEGTRDNEQFF